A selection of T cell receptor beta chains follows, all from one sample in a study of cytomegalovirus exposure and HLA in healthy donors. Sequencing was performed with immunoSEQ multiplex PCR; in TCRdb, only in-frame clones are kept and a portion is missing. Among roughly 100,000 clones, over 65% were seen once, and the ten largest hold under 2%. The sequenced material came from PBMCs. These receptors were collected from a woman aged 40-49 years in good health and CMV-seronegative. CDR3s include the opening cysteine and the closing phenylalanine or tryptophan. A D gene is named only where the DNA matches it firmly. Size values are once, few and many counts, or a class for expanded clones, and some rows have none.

CDR3nt: TGTGCCAGCAGACGCTCGACAGAGTACGAGCAGTACTTC
CDR3aa: CASRRSTEYEQYF
abundance: NA
len: 13
v_gene: TRBV6-5
d_gene: NA
j_gene: TRBJ2-7

CDR3nt: TGCGCCAGCAGCCAGCGGGAGGGTGGCTACGAGCAGTACTTC
CDR3aa: CASSQREGGYEQYF
abundance: few
len: 14
v_gene: TRBV4-1
d_gene: TRBD2
j_gene: TRBJ2-7

CDR3nt: TGTGCCAGCAGCTCACTGGGCGGGGACTATGGCTACACCTTC
CDR3aa: CASSSLGGDYGYTF
abundance: NA
len: 14
v_gene: TRBV5-5
d_gene: NA
j_gene: TRBJ1-2

CDR3nt: TGTGCCAGCAGTGAAGGGTACCCTAGCGGGAGGGAAGAGACCCAGTACTTC
CDR3aa: CASSEGYPSGREETQYF
abundance: once
len: 17
v_gene: TRBV25-1
d_gene: TRBD2
j_gene: TRBJ2-5

CDR3nt: TGTGCCAGCAGCCAAGCTCTACTTACTAGCGGGAGCTCCTACGAGCAGTACTTC
CDR3aa: CASSQALLTSGSSYEQYF
abundance: NA
len: 18
v_gene: TRBV4-2
d_gene: TRBD2
j_gene: TRBJ2-7

CDR3nt: TGTGCCAGCTCCCTCCGGGAGGGTGGGACGTACGAGCAGTACTTC
CDR3aa: CASSLREGGTYEQYF
abundance: NA
len: 15
v_gene: TRBV18
d_gene: TRBD2
j_gene: TRBJ2-7

CDR3nt: TGCGCCAGCAGCCAAGAATGGGGGATTAGCGGCGAGCAGTACTTC
CDR3aa: CASSQEWGISGEQYF
abundance: NA
len: 15
v_gene: TRBV4-3
d_gene: NA
j_gene: TRBJ2-7

CDR3nt: TGTGCCAGTAGTACCGGACCCATAGGGGGAGGGCTAGATACGCAGTATTTT
CDR3aa: CASSTGPIGGGLDTQYF
abundance: NA
len: 17
v_gene: TRBV19
d_gene: NA
j_gene: TRBJ2-3

CDR3nt: TGTGCCAGCAGTTATACTCTTAGAGATACGCAGTATTTT
CDR3aa: CASSYTLRDTQYF
abundance: NA
len: 13
v_gene: TRBV27
d_gene: NA
j_gene: TRBJ2-3

CDR3nt: TGTGCCAGCAACGGGGGAGTAGGGACTGAAGCTTTCTTT
CDR3aa: CASNGGVGTEAFF
abundance: NA
len: 13
v_gene: TRBV27
d_gene: NA
j_gene: TRBJ1-1

CDR3nt: TGTGCCAGCAGAAACAGGGATCAGCCCCAGCATTTT
CDR3aa: CASRNRDQPQHF
abundance: NA
len: 12
v_gene: TRBV6-5
d_gene: NA
j_gene: TRBJ1-5

CDR3nt: TGTGCCAGCAGCGGATCCCGGTTTGAGCAGTTCTTC
CDR3aa: CASSGSRFEQFF
abundance: few
len: 12
v_gene: TRBV9
d_gene: NA
j_gene: TRBJ2-1

CDR3nt: TGTGCCAGCAGCGTAGCAGGATGGCCGGCCGGGGAGCTGTTTTTT
CDR3aa: CASSVAGWPAGELFF
abundance: few
len: 15
v_gene: TRBV9
d_gene: NA
j_gene: TRBJ2-2

CDR3nt: TGTGCCAGCAGCTCCTCCCTCTGGAGTGGGGAGCTGTTTTTT
CDR3aa: CASSSSLWSGELFF
abundance: NA
len: 14
v_gene: TRBV7-9
d_gene: NA
j_gene: TRBJ2-2

CDR3nt: TGTGCCAGCAGCTCAATGTATGGCTACACCTTC
CDR3aa: CASSSMYGYTF
abundance: NA
len: 11
v_gene: TRBV7-2
d_gene: NA
j_gene: TRBJ1-2

CDR3nt: TGCAGCGTTACCCCCCTTGGGGAAGGGGGGGAAACAGATACGCAGTATTTT
CDR3aa: CSVTPLGEGGETDTQYF
abundance: NA
len: 17
v_gene: TRBV29-1
d_gene: NA
j_gene: TRBJ2-3

CDR3nt: TGTGCCACCTCCCTGGGCAGTTCTATTAATGAGCAGTTCTTC
CDR3aa: CATSLGSSINEQFF
abundance: NA
len: 14
v_gene: TRBV19
d_gene: NA
j_gene: TRBJ2-1

CDR3nt: TGTGCCAGTAGTATGGCGGTTGTAACTTCCTACGAGCAGTACTTC
CDR3aa: CASSMAVVTSYEQYF
abundance: NA
len: 15
v_gene: TRBV19
d_gene: NA
j_gene: TRBJ2-7

CDR3nt: TGTGCCACCAGCAGAGCCCAGGGGGCGGCCACAGATACGCAGTATTTT
CDR3aa: CATSRAQGAATDTQYF
abundance: few
len: 16
v_gene: TRBV15
d_gene: TRBD1
j_gene: TRBJ2-3

CDR3nt: TGTGCCAGCAGGCAGGTCAGCCTGGGTAGCTACACCTTC
CDR3aa: CASRQVSLGSYTF
abundance: NA
len: 13
v_gene: TRBV2
d_gene: NA
j_gene: TRBJ1-2

CDR3nt: TGTGCCAGCAGCATAAGGAGACAGCCTAGCACAGATACGCAGTATTTT
CDR3aa: CASSIRRQPSTDTQYF
abundance: NA
len: 16
v_gene: TRBV7-6
d_gene: NA
j_gene: TRBJ2-3

CDR3nt: TGTGCCAGCAGCTTAAGCCGTATGCCGCCCACAGATACGCAGTATTTT
CDR3aa: CASSLSRMPPTDTQYF
abundance: few
len: 16
v_gene: TRBV7-8
d_gene: NA
j_gene: TRBJ2-3

CDR3nt: TGTGCCAGCAGCCGCGGGACAGCCAGCAATCAGCCCCAGCATTTT
CDR3aa: CASSRGTASNQPQHF
abundance: NA
len: 15
v_gene: TRBV7-9
d_gene: TRBD1
j_gene: TRBJ1-5

CDR3nt: TGCGCCAGCAGCTTAACCGGACAGGCCGCGATCTCTGGGGCCAACGTCCTGACTTTC
CDR3aa: CASSLTGQAAISGANVLTF
abundance: NA
len: 19
v_gene: TRBV5-1
d_gene: TRBD1
j_gene: TRBJ2-6

CDR3nt: TGTGCCAGCACCGCCACAGGGGGCGCTTCCCTATACAATGAGCAGTTCTTC
CDR3aa: CASTATGGASLYNEQFF
abundance: NA
len: 17
v_gene: TRBV7-9
d_gene: TRBD1
j_gene: TRBJ2-1

CDR3nt: TGTGCCAGCAGTTTAACAGGGCTGGGTAGCAATCAGCCCCAGCATTTT
CDR3aa: CASSLTGLGSNQPQHF
abundance: once
len: 16
v_gene: TRBV28
d_gene: NA
j_gene: TRBJ1-5

CDR3nt: TGTGCCAGCAGTTTGGTGATAGCTAACTATGGCTACACCTTC
CDR3aa: CASSLVIANYGYTF
abundance: once
len: 14
v_gene: TRBV7-2
d_gene: NA
j_gene: TRBJ1-2

CDR3nt: TGTGCCAGCAGCGTAGCCGATAGCGGGAGTCGCTACGAGCAGTACTTC
CDR3aa: CASSVADSGSRYEQYF
abundance: NA
len: 16
v_gene: TRBV9
d_gene: TRBD2
j_gene: TRBJ2-7

CDR3nt: TGCGCCAGCAGCCAATTGTCCGGTGAGCAGTTCTTC
CDR3aa: CASSQLSGEQFF
abundance: NA
len: 12
v_gene: TRBV4-3
d_gene: NA
j_gene: TRBJ2-1

CDR3nt: TGTGCCAGCAGCCCGGGACTAGCGTCGAATGAGCAGTTCTTC
CDR3aa: CASSPGLASNEQFF
abundance: NA
len: 14
v_gene: TRBV9
d_gene: TRBD2
j_gene: TRBJ2-1

CDR3nt: TGTGCCAGCAGCCAGGCGGGCGGGAGTTACAATGAGCAGTTCTTC
CDR3aa: CASSQAGGSYNEQFF
abundance: NA
len: 15
v_gene: TRBV4-2
d_gene: TRBD2
j_gene: TRBJ2-1

CDR3nt: TGCAGCGCAGACAGGAGTTGGTCGGAGACCCAGTACTTC
CDR3aa: CSADRSWSETQYF
abundance: few
len: 13
v_gene: TRBV29-1
d_gene: NA
j_gene: TRBJ2-5

CDR3nt: TGCGCCAGCAGCCAAGAGGTACTAGCGGGCCCGGGGGGGCAGTTCTTC
CDR3aa: CASSQEVLAGPGGQFF
abundance: NA
len: 16
v_gene: TRBV4-3
d_gene: TRBD2
j_gene: TRBJ2-1

CDR3nt: TGCGCCAGCAGCCCGGGACAGAGCTCCTACGAGCAGTACTTC
CDR3aa: CASSPGQSSYEQYF
abundance: NA
len: 14
v_gene: TRBV4-1
d_gene: TRBD1
j_gene: TRBJ2-7

CDR3nt: TGTGCCAGCCTTGGACTAGCGGGAGTTCTTGAGCAGTTCTTC
CDR3aa: CASLGLAGVLEQFF
abundance: NA
len: 14
v_gene: TRBV28
d_gene: TRBD2
j_gene: TRBJ2-1

CDR3nt: TGCAGCGCCCCGACCGCAGCTAGTACACGTGGGTATGGCTACACCTTC
CDR3aa: CSAPTAASTRGYGYTF
abundance: NA
len: 16
v_gene: TRBV29-1
d_gene: NA
j_gene: TRBJ1-2

CDR3nt: TGTGCCAGCAGTGGACCTTACAGCCACTCTGGGGCCAACGTCCTGACTTTC
CDR3aa: CASSGPYSHSGANVLTF
abundance: NA
len: 17
v_gene: TRBV2
d_gene: NA
j_gene: TRBJ2-6

CDR3nt: TGTGCCAGCTGCCGTGAGGGAGATTCCTACGAGCAGTACTTC
CDR3aa: CASCREGDSYEQYF
abundance: NA
len: 14
v_gene: TRBV27
d_gene: NA
j_gene: TRBJ2-7

CDR3nt: TGTGCCAGTAGTATAGGGGGACAGGGTTTCACTGAAGCTTTCTTT
CDR3aa: CASSIGGQGFTEAFF
abundance: NA
len: 15
v_gene: TRBV19
d_gene: TRBD1
j_gene: TRBJ1-1

CDR3nt: TGTGCCAGCAGTTACCTACAGGCCCTAAATCAGCCCCAGCATTTT
CDR3aa: CASSYLQALNQPQHF
abundance: NA
len: 15
v_gene: TRBV6-6
d_gene: NA
j_gene: TRBJ1-5

CDR3nt: TGTGCCAGCAGCCGAGCGGATATAGCGGCGCGCTCCTACGAGCAGTACTTC
CDR3aa: CASSRADIAARSYEQYF
abundance: NA
len: 17
v_gene: TRBV7-9
d_gene: NA
j_gene: TRBJ2-7

CDR3nt: TGCGCCAGCAGCATTATTAGCGAGACCTACGAGCAGTACTTC
CDR3aa: CASSIISETYEQYF
abundance: NA
len: 14
v_gene: TRBV5-1
d_gene: NA
j_gene: TRBJ2-7

CDR3nt: TGTGCCACTACGACTAGCGGGGGGAGCACAGATACGCAGTATTTT
CDR3aa: CATTTSGGSTDTQYF
abundance: NA
len: 15
v_gene: TRBV19
d_gene: TRBD2
j_gene: TRBJ2-3

CDR3nt: TGTGCTAGCAGCCGGGACTGGTCGGGTGAGCAGTTCTTC
CDR3aa: CASSRDWSGEQFF
abundance: NA
len: 13
v_gene: TRBV7-7
d_gene: NA
j_gene: TRBJ2-1

CDR3nt: TGTGCCAGCAGTTCTCTCGGGACTAGAGCCTACGAGCAGTACTTC
CDR3aa: CASSSLGTRAYEQYF
abundance: few
len: 15
v_gene: TRBV27
d_gene: TRBD2
j_gene: TRBJ2-7

CDR3nt: TGTGCCAGCAGTTCCTACGGGAGGGCCTCCTACGAGCAGTACTTC
CDR3aa: CASSSYGRASYEQYF
abundance: NA
len: 15
v_gene: TRBV28
d_gene: TRBD2
j_gene: TRBJ2-7

CDR3nt: TGTGCCAGCAGCAGACGAGCGGGAGAGACAGATACGCAGTATTTT
CDR3aa: CASSRRAGETDTQYF
abundance: NA
len: 15
v_gene: TRBV9
d_gene: TRBD2
j_gene: TRBJ2-3

CDR3nt: TGCGCCAGCAGCTTGGAACCCTTGAGCTCCTACGAGCAGTACTTC
CDR3aa: CASSLEPLSSYEQYF
abundance: NA
len: 15
v_gene: TRBV5-1
d_gene: NA
j_gene: TRBJ2-7

CDR3nt: TGTGCCAGCAGCCCCCGACGTACAGGGATCAGCTCTGGGGCCAACGTCCTGACTTTC
CDR3aa: CASSPRRTGISSGANVLTF
abundance: NA
len: 19
v_gene: TRBV7-8
d_gene: NA
j_gene: TRBJ2-6

CDR3nt: TGTGCCAGCAGCTCATCCAGGGCCGGTGGTGGTCAGCCCCAGCATTTT
CDR3aa: CASSSSRAGGGQPQHF
abundance: NA
len: 16
v_gene: TRBV4-2
d_gene: NA
j_gene: TRBJ1-5

CDR3nt: TGTGCCAGCAGTGGGGACACAAGTAACTATGGCTACACCTTC
CDR3aa: CASSGDTSNYGYTF
abundance: NA
len: 14
v_gene: TRBV6-1
d_gene: NA
j_gene: TRBJ1-2

CDR3nt: TGTGCCAGCAGCTTAGGCCTGGCAACTGAAGCTTTCTTT
CDR3aa: CASSLGLATEAFF
abundance: NA
len: 13
v_gene: TRBV7-6
d_gene: NA
j_gene: TRBJ1-1

CDR3nt: TGTGCCACCAGCAGAGATACCGGCAGGGGTGGCTACACCTTC
CDR3aa: CATSRDTGRGGYTF
abundance: NA
len: 14
v_gene: TRBV15
d_gene: NA
j_gene: TRBJ1-2

CDR3nt: TGTGCCAGCAGCTTGTTACTAGTGACGAGCTCCTACGAGCAGTACTTC
CDR3aa: CASSLLLVTSSYEQYF
abundance: NA
len: 16
v_gene: TRBV11-2
d_gene: NA
j_gene: TRBJ2-7

CDR3nt: TGCAGCGTGGAAGGGGGGACACCCACCGGGGAGCTGTTTTTT
CDR3aa: CSVEGGTPTGELFF
abundance: once
len: 14
v_gene: TRBV29-1
d_gene: NA
j_gene: TRBJ2-2

CDR3nt: TGCGCCAGCAGCTTGACGACTAGCGGAGCATCCACTGAGCAGTTCTTC
CDR3aa: CASSLTTSGASTEQFF
abundance: NA
len: 16
v_gene: TRBV5-1
d_gene: TRBD2
j_gene: TRBJ2-1

CDR3nt: TGTGCCTGGAGTTCCGGGAACACTGAAGCTTTCTTT
CDR3aa: CAWSSGNTEAFF
abundance: once
len: 12
v_gene: TRBV30
d_gene: NA
j_gene: TRBJ1-1